This T cell receptor (beta chain) is from a study of T cell changes during pregnancy in multiple sclerosis. Germline V lookup: CDR1 ENHRY, CDR2 SYGVKD. V gave up 6 bases and J gave up 1 base, with 9 bases separating them. CDR3 length: 13 amino acids. As regards this clone: This sample includes further DNA sequences coding for the same CDR3.

Sequencing used immunoSEQ multiplex PCR; TCRdb keeps in-frame clones, though not all of them. Found here are approximately 46,000 clones, about nine tenths of them singletons; the top ten hold roughly 1.1%. The chain employs TRBV10-3 and TRBJ1-1; weak D call: TRBD1 (5 bases). The receptor was isolated from a female donor with multiple sclerosis, enrolled in a pregnancy study. The specimen comprised CD4+ T cells from peripheral blood mononuclear cells, sampled after pregnancy. The CDR3 protein is CAIRGQGNTEAFF. DNA of the CDR3: TGTGCCATCAGGGGGCAGGGGAACACTGAAGCTTTCTTT.